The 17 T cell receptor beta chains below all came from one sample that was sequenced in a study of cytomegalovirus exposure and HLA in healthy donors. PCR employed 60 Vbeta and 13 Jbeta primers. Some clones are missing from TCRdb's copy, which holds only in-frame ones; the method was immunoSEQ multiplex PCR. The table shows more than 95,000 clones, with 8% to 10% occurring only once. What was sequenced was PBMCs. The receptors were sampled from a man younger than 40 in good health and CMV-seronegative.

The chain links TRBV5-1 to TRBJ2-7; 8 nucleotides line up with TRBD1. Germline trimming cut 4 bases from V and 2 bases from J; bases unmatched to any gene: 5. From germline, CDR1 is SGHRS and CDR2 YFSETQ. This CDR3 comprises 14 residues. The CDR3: CASSKDRDTYEQYF. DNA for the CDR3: TGCGCCAGCAGCAAGGACAGGGATACCTACGAGCAGTACTTC.

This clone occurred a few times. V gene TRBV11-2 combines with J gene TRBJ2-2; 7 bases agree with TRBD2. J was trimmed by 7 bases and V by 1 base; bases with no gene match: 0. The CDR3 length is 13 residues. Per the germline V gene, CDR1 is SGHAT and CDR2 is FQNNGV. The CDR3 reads CASSLGGGGELFF. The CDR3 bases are TGTGCCAGCAGCTTAGGGGGGGGCGGGGAGCTGTTTTTT. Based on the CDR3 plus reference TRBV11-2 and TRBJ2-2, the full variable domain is EAGVAQSPRYKIIEKRQSVAFWCNPISGHATLYWYQQILGQGPKLLIQFQNNGVVDDSQLPKDRFSAERLKGVDSTLKIQPAKLEDSAVYLCASSLGGGGELFFGEGSRLTVL.

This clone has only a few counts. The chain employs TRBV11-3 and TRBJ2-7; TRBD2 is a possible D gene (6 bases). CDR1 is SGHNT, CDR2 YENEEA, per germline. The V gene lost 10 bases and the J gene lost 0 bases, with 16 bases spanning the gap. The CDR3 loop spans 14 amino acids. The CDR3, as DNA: TGTGCCACCAAGGGTCGGGGGAACTCCTACGAGCAGTACTTC. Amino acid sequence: CATKGRGNSYEQYF.

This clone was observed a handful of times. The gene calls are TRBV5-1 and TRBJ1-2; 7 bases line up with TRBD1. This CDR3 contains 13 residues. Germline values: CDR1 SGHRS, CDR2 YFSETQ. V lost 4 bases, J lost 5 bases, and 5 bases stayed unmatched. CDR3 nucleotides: TGCGCCAGCAGCACCGGGACAGCTTATGGCTACACCTTC. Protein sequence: CASSTGTAYGYTF.

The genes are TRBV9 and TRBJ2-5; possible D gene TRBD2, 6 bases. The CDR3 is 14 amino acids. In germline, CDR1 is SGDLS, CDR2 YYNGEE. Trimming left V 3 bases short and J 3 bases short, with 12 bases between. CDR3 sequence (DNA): TGTGCCAGCAGCGAGGAGGGCAGGGAAGAGACCCAGTACTTC. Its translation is CASSEEGREETQYF.

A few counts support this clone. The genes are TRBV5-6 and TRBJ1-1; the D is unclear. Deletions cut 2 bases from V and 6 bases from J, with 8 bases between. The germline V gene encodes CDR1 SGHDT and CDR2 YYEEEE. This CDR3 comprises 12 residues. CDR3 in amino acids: CASSLARAEAFF. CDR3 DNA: TGTGCCAGCAGCTTAGCCCGGGCTGAAGCTTTCTTT.

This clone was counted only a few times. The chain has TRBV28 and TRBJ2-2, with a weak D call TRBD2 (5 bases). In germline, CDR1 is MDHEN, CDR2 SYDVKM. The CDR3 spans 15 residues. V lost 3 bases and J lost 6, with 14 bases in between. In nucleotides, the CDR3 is TGTGCCAGCAGTTTTAGAGGGAAAGGTGCCGGGGAGCTGTTTTTT. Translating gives CASSFRGKGAGELFF. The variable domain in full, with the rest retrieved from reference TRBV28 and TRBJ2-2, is DVKVTQSSRYLVKRTGEKVFLECVQDMDHENMFWYRQDPGLGLRLIYFSYDVKMKEKGDIPEGYSVSREKKERFSLILESASTNQTSMYLCASSFRGKGAGELFFGEGSRLTVL.

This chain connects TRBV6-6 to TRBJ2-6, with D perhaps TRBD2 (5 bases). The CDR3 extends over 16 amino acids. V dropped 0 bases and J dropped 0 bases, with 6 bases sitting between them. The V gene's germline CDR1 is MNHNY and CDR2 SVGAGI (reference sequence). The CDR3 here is CASSYSRDSGANVLTF. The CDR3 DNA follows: TGTGCCAGCAGTTACTCCCGGGACTCTGGGGCCAACGTCCTGACTTTC.

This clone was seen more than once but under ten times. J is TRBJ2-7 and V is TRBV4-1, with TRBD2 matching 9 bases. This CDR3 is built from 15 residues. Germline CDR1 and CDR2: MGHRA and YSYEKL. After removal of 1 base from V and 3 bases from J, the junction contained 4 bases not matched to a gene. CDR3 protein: CASSQAAAGGYEQYF. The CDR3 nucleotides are TGCGCCAGCAGCCAAGCGGCAGCGGGAGGCTACGAGCAGTACTTC.

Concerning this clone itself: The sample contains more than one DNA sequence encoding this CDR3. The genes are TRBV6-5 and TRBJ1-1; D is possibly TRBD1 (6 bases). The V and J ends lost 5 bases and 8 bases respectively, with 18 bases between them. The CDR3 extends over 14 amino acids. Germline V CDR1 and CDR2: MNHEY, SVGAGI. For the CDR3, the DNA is TGTGCCAGCAGTACGGACAGAGGCGGAACCGAAGCTTTCTTT. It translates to CASSTDRGGTEAFF.

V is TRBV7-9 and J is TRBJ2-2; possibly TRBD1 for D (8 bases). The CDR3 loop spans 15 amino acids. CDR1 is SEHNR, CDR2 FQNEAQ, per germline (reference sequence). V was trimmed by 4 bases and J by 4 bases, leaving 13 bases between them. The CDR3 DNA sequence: TGTGCCAGCAGCTCGGACAGGGAGGGCACCGGGGAGCTGTTTTTT. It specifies CASSSDREGTGELFF.

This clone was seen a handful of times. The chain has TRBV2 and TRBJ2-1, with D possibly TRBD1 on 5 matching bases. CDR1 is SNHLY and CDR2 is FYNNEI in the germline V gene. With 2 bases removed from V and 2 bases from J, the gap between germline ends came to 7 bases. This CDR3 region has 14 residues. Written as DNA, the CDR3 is TGTGCCAGCAGTGAAAGGGGCCCCTACAATGAGCAGTTCTTC. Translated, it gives CASSERGPYNEQFF.

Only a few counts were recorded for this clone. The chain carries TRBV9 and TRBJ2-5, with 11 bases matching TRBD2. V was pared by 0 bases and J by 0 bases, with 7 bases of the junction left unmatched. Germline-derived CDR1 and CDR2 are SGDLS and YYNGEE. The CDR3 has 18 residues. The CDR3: CASSVGASGGNYQETQYF. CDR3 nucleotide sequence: TGTGCCAGCAGCGTAGGGGCTAGCGGGGGGAATTACCAAGAGACCCAGTACTTC.

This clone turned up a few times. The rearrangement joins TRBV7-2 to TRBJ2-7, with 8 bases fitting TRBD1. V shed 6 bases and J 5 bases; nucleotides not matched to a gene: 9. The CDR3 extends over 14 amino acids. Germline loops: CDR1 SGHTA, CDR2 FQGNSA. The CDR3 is CASRRRGRIHEQYF. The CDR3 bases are TGTGCCAGCAGGCGCAGGGGGCGCATCCACGAGCAGTACTTC.

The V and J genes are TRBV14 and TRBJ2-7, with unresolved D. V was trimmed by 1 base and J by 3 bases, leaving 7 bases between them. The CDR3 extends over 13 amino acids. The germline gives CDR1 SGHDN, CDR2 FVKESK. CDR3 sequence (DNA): TGTGCCAGCAGCCAAGGCGGATTCTACGAGCAGTACTTC. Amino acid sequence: CASSQGGFYEQYF.

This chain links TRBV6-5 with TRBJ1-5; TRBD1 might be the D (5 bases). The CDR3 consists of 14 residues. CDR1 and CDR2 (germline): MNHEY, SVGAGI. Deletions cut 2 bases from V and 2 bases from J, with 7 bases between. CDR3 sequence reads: CASSYKGRNQPQHF. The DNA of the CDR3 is TGTGCCAGCAGTTACAAGGGGCGCAATCAGCCCCAGCATTTT.

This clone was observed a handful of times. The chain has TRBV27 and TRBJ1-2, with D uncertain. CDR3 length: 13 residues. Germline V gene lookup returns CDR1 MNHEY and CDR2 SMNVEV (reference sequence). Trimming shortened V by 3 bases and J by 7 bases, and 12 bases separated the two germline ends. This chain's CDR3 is CASSFGVTGGYTF. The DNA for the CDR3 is TGTGCCAGCAGTTTTGGAGTCACGGGTGGCTACACCTTC.